This passage covers 9 T cell receptor beta chains from one sample sequenced in a study of metastatic and nonmetastatic thyroid tumors (dated by TCRdb to 2020 to 2021). No treatment had been received by any patient before thyroid surgery. Library generation was performed with PCR. Instrument used: Illumina HiSeq 4000. TCRdb reanalyzed the raw reads on its own, using fastp at Q25 for trimming and MiXCR for clone calling, and kept in-frame beta chains. For this sample the table gives 20,000 to 25,000 clones, of which 24% were detected only once. Of the sample, more than 5.5% falls within the top ten clones. The sample consisted of tumor tissue. The source is a female donor with papillary thyroid cancer or a benign thyroid nodule (not recorded which). Some clones in this sample may be carry-over from other donors' samples.

Turning to this clone: A much larger clone differs from this one at a single base, so this may be a read error. The chain uses TRBV2 and TRBJ2-5, with D tentatively TRBD1 (6 bases). The CDR3 runs to 13 residues. Trimming removed 10 bases at V and 8 bases at J, with 20 bases between. Germline V gene lookup returns CDR1 SNHLY and CDR2 FYNNEI. The CDR3 DNA reads as TGTGCCACCCAGGTCGAACAGGGTAGTACCCAGTACTTC. As protein: CATQVEQGSTQYF.

Ten or more counts support this clone. The rearrangement joins TRBV9 to TRBJ2-4; the D gene could be TRBD1 or TRBD2 (7 bases each). Germline CDR1 and CDR2: SGDLS and YYNGEE. The CDR3 contains 14 residues. The V and J ends lost 3 bases and 7 bases respectively, with 14 bases between them. CDR3 DNA sequence: TGTGCCAGCAGCGGACGACAGGGAGGGAACATTCAGTACTTC. Its translation: CASSGRQGGNIQYF.

This rearrangement joins TRBV6-1 to TRBJ2-2; 8 bases line up with TRBD2. The trim removed 9 bases at V and 3 bases at J, leaving 3 bases unmatched. CDR3 length: 13 amino acids. The germline CDR1 and CDR2 sequences are MNHNS and SASEGT. Here the CDR3 DNA reads TGTGCCAGTTATAGCGGGGACACCGGGGAGCTGTTTTTT. Translating it yields CASYSGDTGELFF.

In the case of this clone: Lacking the conserved final phenylalanine or tryptophan, this CDR3 likely reflects a read error. The chain recombines TRBV11-2 with TRBJ2-1, with 9 bases matching TRBD1. This CDR3 has 17 residues. CDR1 is SGHAT and CDR2 is FQNNGV in the germline V gene. The CDR3 nucleotides read TGTGCCAGCAGCTTAGGACCGGGACAGGGTATGGTCAATCAGCAGTTCTCC. This gives the protein CASSLGPGQGMVNQQFS.

This clone was seen only a few times. The J gene is TRBJ1-4, the V gene TRBV27; 7 bases agree with TRBD1. CDR3 length: 12 amino acids. Germline assignment: CDR1 MNHEY and CDR2 SMNVEV (reference sequence). DNA for the CDR3: TGTGACCAGGACAGGCCGAATGAAAAACTGTTTTTT. This translates into CDQDRPNEKLFF.

This clone was observed a few times. A much larger clone differs by one base, so this may be a read error. V is TRBV28 and J is TRBJ1-4; 10 bases are a match to TRBD1. The CDR3 extends over 16 amino acids. Germline CDR1 is MDHEN and CDR2 is SYDVKM. The CDR3 sequence is CASGPGTGVFNEELFF. CDR3 sequence (DNA): TGTGCCAGCGGTCCCGGGACAGGGGTCTTCAATGAAGAACTGTTTTTT.

This clone was counted ten times or more. The chain carries TRBV19 and TRBJ2-7, with 9 bases fitting TRBD1. This CDR3 is 14 amino acids long. Germline V gene lookup returns CDR1 LNHDA and CDR2 SQIVND (reference sequence). J was trimmed by 3 bases and V by 3 bases; bases with no gene match: 3. The CDR3 region is CASSILGQGYEQYF. For the CDR3, the DNA is TGTGCCAGTAGTATCCTGGGACAGGGCTACGAGCAGTACTTC. The full variable domain, completed using reference TRBV19 and TRBJ2-7, is DGGITQSPKYLFRKEGQNVTLSCEQNLNHDAMYWYRQDPGQGLRLIYYSQIVNDFQKGDIAEGYSVSREKKESFPLTVTSAQKNPTAFYLCASSILGQGYEQYFGPGTRLTVT.

The chain is built from TRBV20-1 and TRBJ2-1; either TRBD1 or TRBD2 may fit D (5 bases each). This CDR3 spans 16 amino acids. The germline V gene has CDR1 DFQATT and CDR2 SNEGSKA (reference sequence). Trimming stripped 0 bases from V and 5 bases from J, with 17 bases between. CDR3 bases: TGCAGTGCTAGAGACCCCGCGATGGGGGAGAACAATGAGCAGTTCTTC. This gives the protein CSARDPAMGENNEQFF.

The chain combines TRBV27 with TRBJ2-1, with 8 bases identical to TRBD2. From germline, CDR1 is MNHEY and CDR2 SMNVEV (reference sequence). Unmatched junction bases numbered 10, after V lost 5 bases and J lost 7 bases. The CDR3 is made up of 15 amino acids. The CDR3 here is CASSHPEREGNEQFF. Here the CDR3 DNA reads TGTGCCAGCAGTCATCCCGAACGGGAGGGGAATGAGCAGTTCTTC.